This T cell receptor beta chain was identified in a study of T cells expressing NK-cell markers. TCRdb reanalyzed the 5' RACE reads, giving one entry per CDR3 protein sequence and no DNA. This sample's table has hundreds of thousands of distinct CDR3 sequences. The CDR3 sequence is 15 residues long. Germline lookup yields CDR1 SGHVS and CDR2 FQNEAQ. Sequencing was done on a sample of blood T cells: a sorted CD56 or NKG2C T cell subset, CD4+ or CD8+ T cells, or bulk PBMC T cells (not recorded which). The sequence was collected from a man aged 18-75 years in good health. This rearrangement joins TRBV7-8 to TRBJ2-5; the TCRdb call, TRBD1, lacks DNA for checking. The CDR3 region is CASSQMGGAQETQYF.